The 7 T cell receptor beta chains presented below share a single source sample, sequenced in a study of Graves' ophthalmopathy and Graves' hyperthyroidism. The sequenced template was RNA, covering the TCR beta CDR3 region. An initial RT-PCR round employing HTBI primers preceded a second-round multiplex PCR. TCRdb redid the calling of the multiplex PCR reads with MiXCR, one entry per CDR3 protein. Counted here are roughly 230,000 distinct CDR3 sequences, about a fifth occurring once; the ten biggest clones make up roughly 39%. The sequenced sample consisted of peripheral blood. The receptors shown here come from a woman between 50 and 59 years old with Graves' ophthalmopathy.

This sequence joins TRBV20-1 and TRBJ2-3, with 7 bases lining up with TRBD2. J gave up 0 bases and V 0 bases, and 18 bases lay outside the gene matches. The CDR3 has 20 amino acids. Germline CDR1 is DFQATT and CDR2 is SNEGSKA (reference sequence). CDR3 nucleotides: TGCAGTGCTAGAGATTTCCCAGCGGGGACCCTATTAAGAAGCACAGATACGCAGTATTTT. It translates to CSARDFPAGTLLRSTDTQYF.

This rearrangement joins TRBV19 to TRBJ2-2, with D possibly being TRBD1 or TRBD2 (5 bases each). Germline values: CDR1 LNHDA, CDR2 SQIVND (reference sequence). The CDR3 length is 15 residues. The V and J ends lost 1 base and 4 bases respectively, with 10 bases between them. CDR3 coding DNA: TGTGCCAGTAGTATAGCCCCTGGGGGCACCGGGGAGCTGTTTTTT. It translates to CASSIAPGGTGELFF.

This clonotype was seen many times. The V call is TRBV10-2, the J call TRBJ1-1; D remains ambiguous. The CDR3 is made up of 16 amino acids. CDR1 is WSHSY, CDR2 SAAADI, per germline. Trimming left V 1 base short and J 1 base short, with 13 bases between. CDR3 sequence reads: CASSEFNTGGNTEAFF. In DNA form, the CDR3 reads TGCGCCAGCAGTGAGTTCAACACGGGCGGGAACACTGAAGCTTTCTTT.

The chain employs TRBV27 and TRBJ1-1; TRBD1 aligns across 10 bases. V dropped 5 bases and J dropped 3; count of bases not matched to a gene: 6. The CDR3 length is 15 residues. CDR1 MNHEY and CDR2 SMNVEV come from the germline V gene (reference sequence). The CDR3 here is CASSMTGGAHTEAFF. The CDR3 DNA follows: TGTGCCAGCAGTATGACAGGGGGCGCTCACACTGAAGCTTTCTTT.

Only a few counts were recorded for this clonotype. The chain carries TRBV7-3 and TRBJ2-1, with 9 bases that match TRBD2. Germline V gives CDR1 SGHTA, CDR2 FQGTGA. With V trimmed by 2 bases and J by 6 bases, 5 bases remained unmatched. The CDR3 has 15 residues. The CDR3 nucleotides are TGTGCCAGCAGCTTAGGGGGACTAGCCCTCAATGAGCAGTTCTTC. Protein: CASSLGGLALNEQFF.

At least ten counts were recorded for this clonotype. J is TRBJ1-1 and V is TRBV12-3 or TRBV12-4; tentatively, D is TRBD1 (5 bases). This CDR3 is built from 16 residues. Trimming left V 8 bases short and J 1 base short, with 20 bases between. The CDR3, as DNA: TGTGCCAGCCACTTACGTGTGAGGGGTCGGAACACTGAAGCTTTCTTT. Its translation is CASHLRVRGRNTEAFF.

As for this clonotype: A much larger clone differs from this one at a single base, so this may be a read error. The chain is built from TRBV18 and TRBJ1-5; D not certain. Trimming took off 0 bases at V and 3 bases at J, with 15 bases between the two ends. The CDR3 runs 17 residues. Germline loops: CDR1 KGHSH, CDR2 LQKENI. Written as DNA, the CDR3 is TGTGCCAGCTCACCACCGGTCGTGGGAAGTGTCAATCAGCCCCAGCATTTT. It translates to CASSPPVVGSVNQPQHF.